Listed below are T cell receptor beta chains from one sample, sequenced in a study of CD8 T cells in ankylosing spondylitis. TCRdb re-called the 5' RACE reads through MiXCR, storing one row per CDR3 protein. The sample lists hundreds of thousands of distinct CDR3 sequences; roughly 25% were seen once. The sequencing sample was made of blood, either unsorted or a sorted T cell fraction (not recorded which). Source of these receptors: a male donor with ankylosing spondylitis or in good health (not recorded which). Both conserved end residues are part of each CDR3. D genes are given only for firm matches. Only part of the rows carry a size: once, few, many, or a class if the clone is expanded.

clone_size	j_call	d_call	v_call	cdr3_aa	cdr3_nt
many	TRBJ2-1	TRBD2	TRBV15	CATSVRLAGQYNEQFF	TGTGCCACCAGCGTCCGACTAGCGGGTCAGTACAATGAGCAGTTCTTC
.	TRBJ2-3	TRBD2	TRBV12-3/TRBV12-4	CASNALAGGTDTQYF	TGTGCCAGCAACGCACTAGCGGGAGGTACAGATACGCAGTATTTT
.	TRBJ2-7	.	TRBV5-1	CASSLDQGPYEQYF	TGCGCCAGCAGCTTGGATCAGGGGCCCTACGAGCAGTACTTC
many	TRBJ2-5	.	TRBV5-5	CASSTGSVETQYF	TGTGCCAGCTCAACGGGGTCTGTGGAGACCCAGTACTTC
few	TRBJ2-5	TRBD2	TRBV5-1	CASSTLASGSGETQYF	TGCGCCAGCAGCACTTTGGCTAGCGGGAGTGGTGAGACCCAGTACTTC
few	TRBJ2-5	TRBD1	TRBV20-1	CSALLGQGGETQYF	TGCAGTGCATTACTCGGACAGGGGGGAGAGACCCAGTACTTC
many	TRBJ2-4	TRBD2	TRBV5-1	CASSPGGVGNIQYF	TGCGCCAGCAGCCCGGGGGGAGTCGGCAACATTCAGTACTTC
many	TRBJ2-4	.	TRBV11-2	CASSSVGFGNIQYF	TGTGCCAGCAGCTCAGTGGGGTTTGGAAACATTCAGTACTTC
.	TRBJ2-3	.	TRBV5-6	CASSVRQVTTDTQYF	TGTGCCAGCAGCGTTCGACAGGTGACTACAGATACGCAGTATTTT
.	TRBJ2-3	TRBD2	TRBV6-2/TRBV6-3	CAEAQRLATDTQYF	TGTGCCGAAGCTCAACGACTAGCGACAGATACGCAGTATTTT